The T cell receptor (beta chain) described here comes from a study of blood T cell repertoires in COVID-19. As for the study in general: PBMCs, B-cell-depleted T cells, or T cells provided the cDNA or gDNA that made up the material.

In the original analysis: Amplified reference gene primers provided the basis for estimating nucleated cell counts. Here immunoSEQ multiplex PCR was the method, and the copy in TCRdb shows in-frame clones only, minus some. V and J calls and clone size are those listed in that table; D and trimming were worked out from the DNA. Here the sample spans 450,000 to 500,000 clones, approximately 86% being singletons. Individuals aged roughly 18 to 95 years were recruited from 20 to 25 US areas. Membership in each cohort depended on participant-reported clinical history. This CDR3 spans 13 amino acids. The germline gives CDR1 SGHDT, CDR2 YYEEEE. The trim removed 3 bases at V and 7 bases at J, leaving 7 bases unmatched.

Sequencing was done on a sample of PBMCs or T cells enriched from blood (not recorded which). The chain uses TRBV5-6 and TRBJ2-7; 7 nucleotides line up with TRBD2. The TCR originated in a woman younger than 35 who had recovered from COVID-19. The CDR3 DNA is TGTGCCAGCAGCTCCGGACTAGAGTGGGAGCAGTACTTC. Amino acid sequence: CASSSGLEWEQYF.